These T cell receptor beta chains were read from a single sample in a study of blood T cell repertoires in COVID-19. Sequencing was performed with immunoSEQ multiplex PCR; in TCRdb, only in-frame clones are kept and a portion is missing. This table holds some 140,000 clones, around 75% found once. The material sequenced was peripheral blood. The receptors derive from a woman in her seventies with COVID-19, enrolled during active disease. The CDR3 runs from the conserved cysteine through the conserved F or W. A D gene is named only where the DNA matches it firmly.

TRBJ2-7,TRBD1,TRBV30,CAWSWTGDEQYF
TRBJ2-6,TRBD1,TRBV7-3,CASSRGTAFSGANVLTF
TRBJ1-6,-,TRBV10-3,CAISGDGRGNSPLHF
TRBJ1-1,-,TRBV18,CASSPASPLIGTEAFF
TRBJ1-4,TRBD1,TRBV7-2,CASSPWGQGGEKLFF
TRBJ2-1,TRBD1,TRBV9,CASSAGQGSYNEQFF
TRBJ1-4,TRBD1,TRBV4-2,CASSQGTGGYEKLFF
TRBJ2-5,-,TRBV2,CASSLDYQETQYF
TRBJ1-6,TRBD1,TRBV9,CASSVEGAGSPLHF
TRBJ2-7,TRBD1,TRBV18,CASSPTGTGNHEQYF
TRBJ2-2,TRBD1,TRBV5-1,CASSWGTGFTGELFF
TRBJ1-1,TRBD1,TRBV11-1,CASSPGQGLNTEAFF
TRBJ2-2,TRBD1,TRBV28,CASSLTGASTGELFF
TRBJ2-7,-,TRBV27,CASSLSGVWAEQYF
TRBJ2-6,-,TRBV9,CASSASPGHHSGANVLTF
TRBJ2-4,-,TRBV3-1/TRBV3-2,CASSARGAGNIQYF
TRBJ2-2,-,TRBV7-3,CASSPAGRNTGELFF
TRBJ1-2,-,TRBV5-5,CASSPDGGNYGYTF
TRBJ2-5,-,TRBV2,CASAPDDKETQYF
TRBJ1-2,TRBD1,TRBV6-5,CASINPGQGQCYTF
TRBJ1-1,-,TRBV18,CASSSRASDTEAFF
TRBJ1-5,-,TRBV19,CASSRGRNYDQPQHF
TRBJ2-5,TRBD1,TRBV25-1,CASSSSDRGETQYF
TRBJ1-1,-,TRBV19,CASREGGQLNTEAFF
TRBJ1-1,-,TRBV4-2,CASSPWGGSGNTEAFF
TRBJ2-7,TRBD2,TRBV2,CASSVAGGNYEQYF
TRBJ1-3,TRBD1,TRBV29-1,CSVGVGQGTSGGNTIYF
TRBJ2-7,TRBD2,TRBV7-9,CASSLARGGGSYEQYF
TRBJ2-7,TRBD1,TRBV5-8,CASSLGGNRGSYEQYF
TRBJ2-3,TRBD2,TRBV5-5,CASSLGLAGDTDTQYF
TRBJ2-1,-,TRBV4-2,CASSQDGVLVVNEQFF
TRBJ2-5,-,TRBV7-2,CASSPGTPQETQYF